The text below deals with one TCR beta chain. This clonotype is judged large (0.1 to 1%). Its antigen is unknown. No base quality information exists; no much larger clone differs at one position. This sample was included in a study of liver allograft versus peripheral blood T cells (dated by TCRdb to 2019 to 2021). In terms of the full investigation: In liver transplant recipients, the study looked at T cell receptor repertoires in the peripheral blood and set them against the repertoires found within the transplanted livers. Points the paper makes about the study in general: According to the report, the T cell receptor repertoires detected in peripheral blood were different from the repertoires found inside liver allografts.

Sequencing took place on an Illumina MiSeq. In-frame beta chains were kept once TCRdb had trimmed the public reads at Q25 with fastp and called clones with MiXCR. Identical CDR3 proteins give one entry, which carries the most common genes and DNA. This sample comprises more than 3,000 distinct CDR3 sequences, roughly 15% of them detected only once. The top ten clonotypes cover approximately 4.2% of the sample. Compared with germline, V lacks 6 bases and J lacks 1 base; bases without a gene match: 3. According to the germline V gene, CDR1 reads SQVTM and CDR2 reads ANQGSEA. There are 13 amino acids in the CDR3, from cysteine to phenylalanine inclusive. CDR3 DNA only is kept here, 39 bases in frame from base 1.

The clonotype originates from a human patient who had a liver transplant. Following transplantation, T cells from the graft donor may be among those present. Recombination joined TRBV29-1 with TRBJ1-2; 9 middle bases align to TRBD1. The nucleotide sequence reads TGCAGCGTCGGACAGGGGAATAACTATGGCTACACCTTC. This gives the protein CSVGQGNNYGYTF.